A selection of T cell receptor beta chains follows, all from one sample in a study of blood T cells in healthy people across ages. MiXCR, applied by TCRdb to the 5' RACE reads, yields one record per CDR3 protein. This repertoire shows around 900,000 distinct CDR3 sequences, 51% found once; its top ten account for about a fifth. The sequenced material came from blood. The receptor set was obtained from a woman in her fifties or sixties in good health. CDR3s include the opening cysteine and the closing phenylalanine or tryptophan. The order of the fields is D gene, V gene, J gene, CDR3 length, clone size, CDR3 protein, CDR3 DNA. D genes are given only for firm matches. A row's size may be missing; if present it is once, few, many or a size class.

TRBD1	TRBV4-3	TRBJ2-6	19	few	CASSQDLWAGGTGANVLTF	TGCGCCAGCAGCCAAGATCTCTGGGCAGGGGGTACTGGGGCCAACGTCCTGACTTTC
TRBD1	TRBV5-5	TRBJ1-1	14	few	CASSLRDRGPEAFF	TGTGCCAGCAGCCTCCGGGACAGGGGCCCTGAAGCTTTCTTT
-	TRBV18	TRBJ2-7	14	few	CASSPPGRSYEQYF	TGTGCCAGCTCCCCGCCAGGGAGGTCCTACGAGCAGTACTTC
-	TRBV6-5	TRBJ2-3	13	-	CASRRTTRDTQYF	TGTGCCAGCAGGCGTACGACGAGAGACACGCAGTATTTT
-	TRBV24-1	TRBJ2-7	14	few	CATSDPGSSYEQYF	TGTGCCACCAGTGATCCCGGATCCTCCTACGAGCAGTACTTC
-	TRBV3-1	TRBJ2-7	13	few	CASSPVPSYEQYF	TGTGCCAGCAGCCCGGTACCCTCCTACGAGCAGTACTTC
TRBD1	TRBV6-6	TRBJ1-2	15	-	CASVPNLAGGDGYTF	TGTGCCAGCGTACCGAACCTGGCAGGGGGCGATGGCTACACCTTC
-	TRBV15	TRBJ1-5	14	-	CATSAGGANQPQHF	TGTGCCACCAGTGCGGGGGGGGCCAATCAGCCCCAGCATTTT
-	TRBV29-1	TRBJ2-1	15	-	CNVETSRTPPHEQFF	TGCAACGTTGAAACCAGCCGAACTCCCCCCCATGAGCAGTTCTTC
TRBD2	TRBV20-1	TRBJ2-5	16	-	CSASLHSGSTRETQYF	TGCAGTGCTAGTCTCCACAGCGGGAGCACGAGAGAGACCCAGTACTTC
TRBD2	TRBV24-1	TRBJ2-1	18	-	CATSRTSGKKSSYNEQFF	TGTGCCACCAGCCGGACTAGCGGGAAAAAGAGCTCCTACAATGAGCAGTTCTTC
TRBD1	TRBV6-6	TRBJ1-2	14	-	CATCPGQGGYGYTF	TGTGCCACCTGCCCGGGACAGGGAGGCTATGGCTACACCTTC
-	TRBV20-1	TRBJ2-7	14	few	CSADPPGAGIKQYF	TGCAGTGCTGATCCACCAGGGGCCGGGATTAAGCAGTACTTC
TRBD2	TRBV10-3	TRBJ2-5	16	-	CAISEPSGSRQETQYF	TGTGCCATCAGTGAGCCTAGCGGGAGTAGGCAAGAGACCCAGTACTTC
-	TRBV6-1	TRBJ2-5	13	-	CASTRAGRETQYF	TGTGCCAGCACCCGGGCCGGCAGAGAGACCCAGTACTTC
-	TRBV28	TRBJ2-3	15	-	CASSQIKTGVDTQYF	TGTGCCAGCAGCCAGATCAAAACTGGGGTCGATACGCAGTATTTT
TRBD1	TRBV29-1	TRBJ2-2	14	few	CSVRTGFDTGELFF	TGCAGCGTCCGGACAGGGTTTGACACCGGGGAGCTGTTTTTT
-	TRBV25-1	TRBJ2-1	14	-	CASSVPGHYNEQFF	TGTGCCAGCAGTGTTCCGGGACACTACAATGAGCAGTTCTTC
-	TRBV12-3/TRBV12-4	TRBJ2-7	13	many	CASSLGSSYEQYF	TGTGCCAGCAGTTTAGGGAGTTCCTACGAGCAGTACTTC
TRBD1	TRBV20-1	TRBJ2-7	16	-	CSARGNPGQSRYEQYF	TGCAGTGCGAGAGGGAATCCGGGACAGAGTAGATACGAGCAGTACTTC
-	TRBV10-3	TRBJ2-7	14	few	CAISDGLAGYEQYF	TGTGCCATCAGTGACGGGCTAGCAGGCTACGAGCAGTACTTC
TRBD2	TRBV5-8	TRBJ2-7	16	-	CASSSRTSAGSWEQYF	TGTGCCAGCAGCTCAAGGACTAGCGCTGGGAGCTGGGAGCAGTACTTC
TRBD2	TRBV14	TRBJ2-4	18	-	CASSLTSGRNLAKNIQYF	TGTGCCAGCAGTCTGACTAGCGGGAGGAACCTAGCCAAAAACATTCAGTACTTC
-	TRBV15	TRBJ2-1	14	-	CATSRVSLYNEQFF	TGTGCCACCAGCAGAGTTAGTCTCTACAATGAGCAGTTCTTC
-	TRBV15	TRBJ1-2	14	-	CATSREPVAYGYTF	TGTGCCACCAGCAGAGAACCGGTCGCCTATGGCTACACCTTC
TRBD2	TRBV20-1	TRBJ2-1	15	-	CSAWTSGSSWNEQFF	TGCAGTGCGTGGACTAGCGGGAGTTCGTGGAATGAGCAGTTCTTC
TRBD2	TRBV7-2	TRBJ2-7	17	few	CASSFLAGDPGLGEQYF	TGTGCCAGCAGCTTCCTAGCGGGAGACCCCGGGCTAGGCGAGCAGTACTTC
TRBD2	TRBV7-2	TRBJ2-5	15	-	CASSRGLADLETQYF	TGTGCCAGCAGCCGCGGACTAGCGGACTTAGAGACCCAGTACTTC
TRBD1	TRBV13	TRBJ1-1	14	-	CASSPDRGYTEAFF	TGTGCCAGCAGCCCGGACAGGGGGTACACTGAAGCTTTCTTT
-	TRBV27	TRBJ2-7	11	once	CASRWGEEQYF	TGTGCCAGCAGGTGGGGGGAAGAGCAGTACTTC
TRBD2	TRBV4-3	TRBJ2-2	16	-	CASSQSSGRNTGELFF	TGCGCCAGCAGCCAAAGTAGCGGGAGGAACACCGGGGAGCTGTTTTTT
-	TRBV28	TRBJ2-5	14	-	CASTEVGSEETQYF	TGTGCCAGCACCGAAGTCGGTTCTGAAGAGACCCAGTACTTC
-	TRBV20-1	TRBJ2-7	13	-	CSASRTAPYEQYF	TGCAGTGCTAGTAGGACAGCACCCTACGAGCAGTACTTC
TRBD2	TRBV4-2	TRBJ2-1	17	-	CASSPGASGTRGDEQFF	TGTGCCAGCAGCCCCGGGGCTAGCGGGACCCGGGGGGATGAGCAGTTCTTC
-	TRBV28	TRBJ1-4	13	-	CASIVPGSEKLFF	TGTGCCAGCATCGTCCCGGGTTCCGAAAAACTGTTTTTT
-	TRBV24-1	TRBJ2-7	12	-	CATSDGQNEQYF	TGTGCCACCAGTGACGGACAGAACGAGCAGTACTTC
TRBD2	TRBV7-9	TRBJ2-1	15	-	CASSLNSGSLTEQFF	TGTGCCAGCAGCTTAAATAGCGGGAGTTTGACTGAGCAGTTCTTC
-	TRBV28	TRBJ1-5	13	few	CASSRGSYQPQHF	TGTGCCAGCTCCAGAGGATCATACCAGCCCCAGCATTTT
-	TRBV10-3	TRBJ2-7	12	-	CAIPRRIWEQYF	TGTGCCATCCCCCGGCGGATTTGGGAGCAGTACTTC
-	TRBV7-2	TRBJ2-7	15	-	CASSLGAMSTYEQYF	TGTGCCAGCAGCTTAGGGGCTATGAGTACCTACGAGCAGTACTTC
-	TRBV5-1	TRBJ2-1	15	-	CASSLEGTFHNEQFF	TGCGCCAGCAGCTTGGAAGGGACTTTTCACAATGAGCAGTTCTTC
TRBD1	TRBV4-2	TRBJ1-2	15	-	CASSPKLTGADGYTF	TGTGCCAGCAGCCCAAAACTAACAGGGGCTGATGGCTACACCTTC
-	TRBV4-1	TRBJ1-5	13	-	CASSHQVNQPQHF	TGCGCCAGCAGCCATCAGGTCAATCAGCCCCAGCATTTT